The rows below give T cell receptor beta chains drawn from one sample of a study of blood T cell repertoires in COVID-19. Only in-frame clones appear in the TCRdb table, and some are missing; sequencing was by immunoSEQ multiplex PCR. The sample has approximately 160,000 clones, around 80% seen once. Sequenced material: PBMCs or T cells enriched from blood (not recorded which). These receptors came from a woman in her forties or fifties who had recovered from COVID-19. CDR3s include the opening cysteine and the closing phenylalanine or tryptophan. D genes are given only for firm matches. Clone sizes are given selectively: once, few, many, or a class where the clone is expanded.

>.|.|TRBJ1-2|TRBV28
TGTGCCAGTACGGGGTTATATGGCTACACCTTC
CASTGLYGYTF
>.|TRBD1|TRBJ1-2|TRBV29-1
TGCAGCGTTGTTAGGGACAGGGAGTTGGGCTACACCTTC
CSVVRDRELGYTF
>few|.|TRBJ1-3|TRBV4-3
TGCGCCAGCAGCCAGACAGCCGGAAACACCATATATTTT
CASSQTAGNTIYF
>.|.|TRBJ1-5|TRBV12-3/TRBV12-4
TGTGCCAGCAGTTTTTCAGGGTACCAGCCCCAGCATTTT
CASSFSGYQPQHF
>once|TRBD1|TRBJ1-6|TRBV6-6
TGTGCCAGCAGCCCGACAGGGGTGCCACCCCTCCACTTT
CASSPTGVPPLHF
>.|TRBD1|TRBJ1-1|TRBV5-6
TGTGCCAGCAGCTGGGGACAGGGGGATACTGAAGCTTTCTTT
CASSWGQGDTEAFF
>once|TRBD2|TRBJ2-7|TRBV7-8
TGTGCCAGCAGCTTACTCGCTAGCGGGAGAAGCGAGCAGTACTTC
CASSLLASGRSEQYF
>.|TRBD1|TRBJ1-6|TRBV12-5
TGTGCTAGTGGTCTACAGGGGAATAGCTATAATTCACCCCTCCACTTT
CASGLQGNSYNSPLHF
>.|TRBD2|TRBJ2-7|TRBV7-2
TGTGCCAGCAGCTTCGGGGCTAGCGGGAGCTACGAGCAGTACTTC
CASSFGASGSYEQYF
>.|.|TRBJ2-7|TRBV9
TGTGCCAGCAGCCCGCGCTGGGCCGCCTACGAGCAGTACTTC
CASSPRWAAYEQYF
>.|TRBD1|TRBJ2-3|TRBV7-8
TGTGCCAGCAGCCAGGGACAGTCAATGTGGGGCACAGATACGCAGTATTTT
CASSQGQSMWGTDTQYF
>few|TRBD1|TRBJ1-5|TRBV10-3
TGTGCCAGCGGGACAGACAGCAATCAGCCCCAGCATTTT
CASGTDSNQPQHF
>few|.|TRBJ1-6|TRBV7-2
TGTGCCAGCAGCTTAAAGGGGGATAATTCACCCCTCCACTTT
CASSLKGDNSPLHF
>once|.|TRBJ1-3|TRBV19
TGTGCCAGTAGTATGGGACAAAACTCTGGAAACACCATATATTTT
CASSMGQNSGNTIYF
>.|.|TRBJ1-1|TRBV7-9
TGTGCCAGCAGCTTAAATCTCGCAGGTGAAGCTTTCTTT
CASSLNLAGEAFF
>once|TRBD2|TRBJ2-1|TRBV29-1
TGCAGCGCGGGACTATCAACCTCCTACAATGAGCAGTTCTTC
CSAGLSTSYNEQFF
>.|.|TRBJ2-1|TRBV10-3
TGTGCCATCAGTCTCTCCCCTGGGAGCGATGAGCAGTTCTTC
CAISLSPGSDEQFF
>.|TRBD2|TRBJ2-1|TRBV7-2
TGTGCCAGCAGCCCTGAGCGGGAGGGCAATGAGCAGTTCTTC
CASSPEREGNEQFF
>.|TRBD1|TRBJ2-2|TRBV7-8
TGTGCCAGTCGTGAAGCGACAGGGTGGACCGGGGAGCTGTTTTTT
CASREATGWTGELFF
>.|TRBD2|TRBJ2-1|TRBV12-3/TRBV12-4
TGTGCCAGCAGGCCGGGACTAGGAAATGAGCAGTTCTTC
CASRPGLGNEQFF
>.|TRBD2|TRBJ2-5|TRBV7-7
TGTGCTAGCAGCGGTAGCGGGGGGCCCTGGGAGACCCAGTACTTC
CASSGSGGPWETQYF
>.|.|TRBJ1-2|TRBV9
TGTGCCAGCAGCGTAGGAGGCAGGGGTCCATATGGCTACACCTTC
CASSVGGRGPYGYTF
>.|.|TRBJ2-4|TRBV28
TGTGCCAGCAAAAAATCTGAGATTTCCAAAAACATTCAGTACTTC
CASKKSEISKNIQYF
>once|.|TRBJ1-2|TRBV12-3/TRBV12-4
TGTGCCAGCAGTTTTTCCCAATACTATGGCTACACCTTC
CASSFSQYYGYTF
>.|TRBD2|TRBJ2-2|TRBV9
TGTGCCAGCAGCGTAGCTCCTAGCGGCACCGGGGAGCTGTTTTTT
CASSVAPSGTGELFF
>.|.|TRBJ2-1|TRBV6-5
TGTGCCAGCAGTCCCCTATTAGCCAATGAGCAGTTCTTC
CASSPLLANEQFF
>.|TRBD2|TRBJ2-1|TRBV9
TGTGCCAGCAGCGTAGATACTAGCGGGTACAGCCGTCGAGATGGTGAGCAGTTCTTC
CASSVDTSGYSRRDGEQFF
>.|.|TRBJ1-2|TRBV18
TGTGCCAGCTCACCGGAAAGAGACAGCATCTCCTATGGCTACACCTTC
CASSPERDSISYGYTF
>.|.|TRBJ2-7|TRBV6-2/TRBV6-3
TGTGCCAGCAGTACCGGGACCTACGAGCAGTACTTC
CASSTGTYEQYF
>.|.|TRBJ2-7|TRBV5-6
TGTGCCAGCAGCTTTAGAACCCTCTACCGCCCGGCAGGCGAGCAGTACTTC
CASSFRTLYRPAGEQYF
>.|TRBD2|TRBJ2-1|TRBV15
TGTGCCACCAGCAGTGCTAGCGGCCCAAACAATGAGCAGTTCTTC
CATSSASGPNNEQFF
>once|.|TRBJ1-3|TRBV19
TGTGCCAGTAGTACCCGGGACACTGGAAACACCATATATTTT
CASSTRDTGNTIYF
>.|.|TRBJ1-3|TRBV7-9
TGTGCCAGCACCATCTTGACGACAAGGTCTGGAAACACCATATATTTT
CASTILTTRSGNTIYF
>once|TRBD1|TRBJ2-2|TRBV27
TGTGCCAGCTCCTCGGGACAGGGGTTTGCGGACCTCTCCACCGGGGAGCTGTTTTTT
CASSSGQGFADLSTGELFF
>.|.|TRBJ1-3|TRBV18
TGTGCCAGCTCACCCCAGAGGGTATCTGGAAACACCATATATTTT
CASSPQRVSGNTIYF
>.|TRBD2|TRBJ2-1|TRBV9
TGTGCCAGCAGCCCCCCGGGACTAGTATTTGGTGAGCAGTTCTTC
CASSPPGLVFGEQFF
>.|TRBD2|TRBJ2-3|TRBV3-1/TRBV3-2
TGTGCCAGCAGCCTAAGCGGGGCAGATACGCAGTATTTT
CASSLSGADTQYF
>.|.|TRBJ2-1|TRBV11-1
TGTGCCAGCAGCTTAGGGCAGGGAGGTTACAATGAGCAGTTCTTC
CASSLGQGGYNEQFF
>.|TRBD1|TRBJ1-5|TRBV11-2
TGTGCCAGCAGCTCAGGGGGGACACTACATCAGCCCCAGCATTTT
CASSSGGTLHQPQHF
>.|.|TRBJ2-2|TRBV5-8
TGTGCCAGCAGCGTCCCAGGGGTGACCGGGGAGCTGTTTTTT
CASSVPGVTGELFF
>.|.|TRBJ1-1|TRBV11-2
TGTGCCAGCAGCTTTGTGGAGGACACTGAAGCTTTCTTT
CASSFVEDTEAFF
>.|.|TRBJ2-7|TRBV7-9
TGTGCCAGCAGTTTTGGCGGGGGCCCTACAAGCTACGAGCAGTACTTC
CASSFGGGPTSYEQYF
>.|TRBD1|TRBJ2-7|TRBV7-8
TGTGCCAGCAGCTTATGGACAGGGCCAACCTACGAGCAGTACTTC
CASSLWTGPTYEQYF
>.|.|TRBJ2-3|TRBV27
TGTGCCAGCAGCGGACAGCTTAGCGATACGCAGTATTTT
CASSGQLSDTQYF
>.|TRBD1|TRBJ2-1|TRBV29-1
TGCAGCGTACAGGGGGCCCGGAGCTCCTACAATGAGCAGTTCTTC
CSVQGARSSYNEQFF
>.|TRBD1|TRBJ1-3|TRBV5-6
TGTGCCAGCAGCAGACAGGGGGCGGGAGGAAACACCATATATTTT
CASSRQGAGGNTIYF
>.|.|TRBJ2-2|TRBV5-4
TGTGCCAGCAGCTTGGCACAGAAGAACACCGGGGAGCTGTTTTTT
CASSLAQKNTGELFF
>few|TRBD2|TRBJ2-7|TRBV6-5
TGTGCCAGCAGTCCAGGGACTAGAGCCTACGAGCAGTACTTC
CASSPGTRAYEQYF
>.|TRBD2|TRBJ2-3|TRBV27
TGTGCTACCAAACTAGCGGATACGCAGTATTTT
CATKLADTQYF
>.|.|TRBJ1-5|TRBV12-3/TRBV12-4
TGTGCCAGCAGTTGGGCTAATCAGCCCCAGCATTTT
CASSWANQPQHF
>.|.|TRBJ2-2|TRBV18
TGTGCCAGCTCACCTAATGAGACCGGGGAGCTGTTTTTT
CASSPNETGELFF
>.|.|TRBJ1-6|TRBV5-4
TGTGCCAGCAGCTGGGACAAAGGGACATCACCCCTCCACTTT
CASSWDKGTSPLHF
>.|.|TRBJ1-4|TRBV6-5
TGTGCCAGCAGACCCCAATCTCAGGGCGGTGAAAAACTGTTTTTT
CASRPQSQGGEKLFF
>.|TRBD2|TRBJ2-1|TRBV28
TGTGCCAGCAGTTTCCCAGGACTAGTCTTCTACAATGAGCAGTTCTTC
CASSFPGLVFYNEQFF
>.|TRBD1|TRBJ1-3|TRBV4-1
TGCGCCAGCAGCCAAGAAGCCACAGGGGGTCCTGGAAACACCATATATTTT
CASSQEATGGPGNTIYF
>.|TRBD1|TRBJ1-2|TRBV10-3
TGTGCCGTTGGGCGTCCGGGACAGGGAAATGGCTACACCTTC
CAVGRPGQGNGYTF
>.|.|TRBJ1-1|TRBV6-5
TGTGCCAGCAGTCCATCGGGGAGATTCACTGAAGCTTTCTTT
CASSPSGRFTEAFF
>.|TRBD2|TRBJ2-6|TRBV9
TGTGCCAGCAGCGGAACCCCCGGGACTAGCGACTCTGGGGCCAACGTCCTGACTTTC
CASSGTPGTSDSGANVLTF
>.|TRBD1|TRBJ2-5|TRBV19
TGTGCCAGTAGTCCGGGACAGGGGCTAAGGGCAGGGACCCAGTACTTC
CASSPGQGLRAGTQYF